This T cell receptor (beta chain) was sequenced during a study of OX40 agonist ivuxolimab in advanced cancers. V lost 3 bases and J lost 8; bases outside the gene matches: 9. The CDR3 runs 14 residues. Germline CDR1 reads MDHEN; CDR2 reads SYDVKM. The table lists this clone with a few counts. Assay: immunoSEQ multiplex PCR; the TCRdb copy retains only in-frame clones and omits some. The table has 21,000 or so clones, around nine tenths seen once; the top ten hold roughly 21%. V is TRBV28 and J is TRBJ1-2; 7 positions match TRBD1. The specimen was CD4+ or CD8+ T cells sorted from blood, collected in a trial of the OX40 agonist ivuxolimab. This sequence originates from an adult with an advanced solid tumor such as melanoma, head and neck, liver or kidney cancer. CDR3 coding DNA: TGTGCCAGCAGTTTTTCGGACAGGCAAGAAGGCTACACCTTC. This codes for CASSFSDRQEGYTF.